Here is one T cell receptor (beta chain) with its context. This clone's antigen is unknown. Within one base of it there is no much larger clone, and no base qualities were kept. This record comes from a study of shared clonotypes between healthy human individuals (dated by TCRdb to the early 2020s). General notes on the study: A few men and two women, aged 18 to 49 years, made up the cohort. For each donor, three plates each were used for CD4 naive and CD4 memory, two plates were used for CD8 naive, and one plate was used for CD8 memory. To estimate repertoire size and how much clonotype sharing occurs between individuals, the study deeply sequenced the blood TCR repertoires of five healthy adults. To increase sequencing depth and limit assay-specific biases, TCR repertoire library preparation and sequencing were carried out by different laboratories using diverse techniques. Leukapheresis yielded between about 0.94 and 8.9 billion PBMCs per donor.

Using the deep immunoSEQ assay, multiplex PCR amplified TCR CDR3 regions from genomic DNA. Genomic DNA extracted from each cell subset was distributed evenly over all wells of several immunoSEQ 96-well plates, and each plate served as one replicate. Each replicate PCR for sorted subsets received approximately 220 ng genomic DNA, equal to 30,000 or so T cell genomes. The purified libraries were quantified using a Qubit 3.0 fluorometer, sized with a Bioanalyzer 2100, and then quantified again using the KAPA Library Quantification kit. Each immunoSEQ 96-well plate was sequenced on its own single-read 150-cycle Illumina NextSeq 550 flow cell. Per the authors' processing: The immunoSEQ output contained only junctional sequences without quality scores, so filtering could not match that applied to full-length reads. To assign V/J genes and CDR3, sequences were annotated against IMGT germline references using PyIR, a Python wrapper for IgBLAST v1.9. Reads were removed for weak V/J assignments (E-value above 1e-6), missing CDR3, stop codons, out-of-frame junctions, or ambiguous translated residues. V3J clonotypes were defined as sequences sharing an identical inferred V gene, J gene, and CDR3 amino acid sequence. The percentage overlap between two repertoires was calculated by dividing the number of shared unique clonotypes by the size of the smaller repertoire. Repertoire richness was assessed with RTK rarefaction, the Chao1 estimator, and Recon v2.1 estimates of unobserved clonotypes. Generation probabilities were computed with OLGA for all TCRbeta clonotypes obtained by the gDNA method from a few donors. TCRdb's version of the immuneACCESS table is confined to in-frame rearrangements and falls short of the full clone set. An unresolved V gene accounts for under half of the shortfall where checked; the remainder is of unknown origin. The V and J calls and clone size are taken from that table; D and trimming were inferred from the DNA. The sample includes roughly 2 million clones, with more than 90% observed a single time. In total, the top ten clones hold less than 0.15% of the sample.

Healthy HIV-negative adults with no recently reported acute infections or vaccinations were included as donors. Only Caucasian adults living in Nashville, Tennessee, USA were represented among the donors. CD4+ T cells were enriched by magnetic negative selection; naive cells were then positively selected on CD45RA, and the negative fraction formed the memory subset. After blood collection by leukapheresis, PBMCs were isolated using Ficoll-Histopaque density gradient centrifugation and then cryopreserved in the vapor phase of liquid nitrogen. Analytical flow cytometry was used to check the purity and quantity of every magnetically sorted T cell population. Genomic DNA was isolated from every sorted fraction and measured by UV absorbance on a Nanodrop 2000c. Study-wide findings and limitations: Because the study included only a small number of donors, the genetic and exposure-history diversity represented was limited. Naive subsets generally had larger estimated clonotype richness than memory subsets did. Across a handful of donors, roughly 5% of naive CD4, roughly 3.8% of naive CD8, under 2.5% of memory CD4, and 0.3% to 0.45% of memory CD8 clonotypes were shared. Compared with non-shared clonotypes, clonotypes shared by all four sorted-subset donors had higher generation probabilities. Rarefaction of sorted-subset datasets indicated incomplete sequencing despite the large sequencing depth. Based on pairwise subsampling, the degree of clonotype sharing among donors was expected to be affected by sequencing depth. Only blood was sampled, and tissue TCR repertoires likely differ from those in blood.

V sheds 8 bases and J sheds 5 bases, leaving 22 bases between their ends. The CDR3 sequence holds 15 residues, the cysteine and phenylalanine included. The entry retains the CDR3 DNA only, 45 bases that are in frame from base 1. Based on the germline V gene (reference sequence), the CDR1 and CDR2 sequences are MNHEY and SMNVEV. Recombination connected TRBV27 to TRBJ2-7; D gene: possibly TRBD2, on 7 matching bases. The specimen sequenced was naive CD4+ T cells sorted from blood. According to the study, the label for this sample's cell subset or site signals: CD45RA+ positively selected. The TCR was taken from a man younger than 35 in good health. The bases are TGTGCCAGCGGGCTGGGGGGCGGGAGTTCCCACGAGCAGTACTTC. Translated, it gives CASGLGGGSSHEQYF.